A selection of T cell receptor beta chains follows, all from one sample in a study of blood T cell repertoires in COVID-19. Method: immunoSEQ multiplex PCR; TCRdb's copy keeps in-frame clones and lacks some. The sample lists almost 200,000 clones, around 89% seen once, with roughly 8.8% in the top ten. Sequenced sample: PBMCs or T cells enriched from blood (not recorded which). These receptors were taken from a woman younger than 30 who had recovered from COVID-19. Each CDR3 is given with its conserved first and last residue. The order of the fields is J gene, V gene, clone size, D gene, CDR3 DNA, CDR3 protein. D genes are given only for firm matches. For some rows the clone size is stated as once, few or many, or as a class when expanded; others skip it.

j_gene: TRBJ1-2; v_gene: TRBV3-1/TRBV3-2; abundance: NA; d_gene: NA; CDR3nt: TGTGCCAGCAGCCAAGATGTCGGGATCTATGGCTACACCTTC; CDR3aa: CASSQDVGIYGYTF
j_gene: TRBJ2-3; v_gene: TRBV27; abundance: NA; d_gene: TRBD2; CDR3nt: TGTGCCAGCAGTCGGACGGCGACGGGGAGGAGCGGGGGCCGAGATACGCAGTATTTT; CDR3aa: CASSRTATGRSGGRDTQYF
j_gene: TRBJ2-2; v_gene: TRBV5-6; abundance: NA; d_gene: NA; CDR3nt: TGTGCCAGCAGCTCGGGACACCGGAACACCGGGGAGCTGTTTTTT; CDR3aa: CASSSGHRNTGELFF
j_gene: TRBJ2-7; v_gene: TRBV12-2; abundance: NA; d_gene: NA; CDR3nt: TGTGCAAGTCGCTCCACTGGAGGGGCGGACGAGCAGTACTTC; CDR3aa: CASRSTGGADEQYF
j_gene: TRBJ1-1; v_gene: TRBV27; abundance: NA; d_gene: TRBD1; CDR3nt: TGTGCCAGCAGCCACAGGGGAATAGGAACTGAAGCTTTCTTT; CDR3aa: CASSHRGIGTEAFF
j_gene: TRBJ1-2; v_gene: TRBV9; abundance: NA; d_gene: NA; CDR3nt: TGTGCCAGCAGCGTAGGCCAGTATCACACCTTC; CDR3aa: CASSVGQYHTF
j_gene: TRBJ1-1; v_gene: TRBV29-1; abundance: once; d_gene: NA; CDR3nt: TGCAGCGTTTCGGGTCGGCTGAACACTGAAGCTTTCTTT; CDR3aa: CSVSGRLNTEAFF
j_gene: TRBJ1-5; v_gene: TRBV5-6; abundance: NA; d_gene: NA; CDR3nt: TGTGCCAGCAGCTTGAGAGGTTGGGGGGTTAATCAGCCCCAGCATTTT; CDR3aa: CASSLRGWGVNQPQHF
j_gene: TRBJ1-2; v_gene: TRBV6-5; abundance: NA; d_gene: NA; CDR3nt: TGTGCCAGCACCCAAATAGCTCCGGCTAACTATGGCTACACCTTC; CDR3aa: CASTQIAPANYGYTF
j_gene: TRBJ2-6; v_gene: TRBV30; abundance: NA; d_gene: TRBD1; CDR3nt: TGTGCCTGGCTTTCCGGGACAGGGTTATCTGGGGCCAACGTCCTGACTTTC; CDR3aa: CAWLSGTGLSGANVLTF
j_gene: TRBJ1-5; v_gene: TRBV28; abundance: NA; d_gene: NA; CDR3nt: TGTGCCAGCAGGCTCGGGACTCATCAGCCCCAGCATTTT; CDR3aa: CASRLGTHQPQHF
j_gene: TRBJ2-1; v_gene: TRBV7-3; abundance: NA; d_gene: TRBD2; CDR3nt: TGTGCCAGCAGCTACGCGGGGGGGCTCCCTAACAATGAGCAGTTCTTC; CDR3aa: CASSYAGGLPNNEQFF
j_gene: TRBJ2-1; v_gene: TRBV6-5; abundance: NA; d_gene: TRBD1; CDR3nt: TGTGCCAGCGGGGACAGGGGATACAATGAGCAGTTCTTC; CDR3aa: CASGDRGYNEQFF
j_gene: TRBJ2-7; v_gene: TRBV11-2; abundance: few; d_gene: NA; CDR3nt: TGTGCCAGCAGCCCTTTTGGGCAGGGGTGGGCCAACGAGCAGTACTTC; CDR3aa: CASSPFGQGWANEQYF
j_gene: TRBJ2-7; v_gene: TRBV10-2; abundance: NA; d_gene: NA; CDR3nt: TGCGCCAGCGGTCCGGGGATCTACGAGCAGTACTTC; CDR3aa: CASGPGIYEQYF
j_gene: TRBJ1-1; v_gene: TRBV6-5; abundance: NA; d_gene: TRBD1; CDR3nt: TGTGCCAGCAGTCGCAACAGGGGGACGAACACTGAAGCTTTCTTT; CDR3aa: CASSRNRGTNTEAFF
j_gene: TRBJ1-1; v_gene: TRBV9; abundance: NA; d_gene: TRBD1; CDR3nt: TGTGCCAGCAGCGAGAGTACGACCGCACAGGGGGCTTCCGAAGCTTTCTTT; CDR3aa: CASSESTTAQGASEAFF
j_gene: TRBJ1-3; v_gene: TRBV7-9; abundance: NA; d_gene: NA; CDR3nt: TGTGCCAGCAGCGCAAACAGCGGGGACACCATATATTTT; CDR3aa: CASSANSGDTIYF
j_gene: TRBJ2-7; v_gene: TRBV11-2; abundance: few; d_gene: NA; CDR3nt: TGTGCCAGCAGCTTAGGCTCCAGGATCGTCGAGAGCTACGAGCAGTACTTC; CDR3aa: CASSLGSRIVESYEQYF
j_gene: TRBJ1-2; v_gene: TRBV30; abundance: NA; d_gene: NA; CDR3nt: TGTGCCTGGACGGCGGGGAAAGGCTACACCTTC; CDR3aa: CAWTAGKGYTF
j_gene: TRBJ2-2; v_gene: TRBV3-1/TRBV3-2; abundance: NA; d_gene: NA; CDR3nt: TGTGCCAGCAGTCGGAACACCGGGGAGCTGTTTTTT; CDR3aa: CASSRNTGELFF
j_gene: TRBJ1-3; v_gene: TRBV2; abundance: NA; d_gene: NA; CDR3nt: TGTGCCAGCAGTAACGACAGGTCTGGAAACACCATATATTTT; CDR3aa: CASSNDRSGNTIYF
j_gene: TRBJ1-2; v_gene: TRBV7-8; abundance: NA; d_gene: TRBD1; CDR3nt: TGTGCCAGCAGCCCGGACAGGGGGCAGGGCTACACCTTC; CDR3aa: CASSPDRGQGYTF
j_gene: TRBJ2-2; v_gene: TRBV7-2; abundance: NA; d_gene: NA; CDR3nt: TGTGCCAGCAGCTTACTGCGGACACGAGAAGGGAACACCGGGGAGCTGTTTTTT; CDR3aa: CASSLLRTREGNTGELFF
j_gene: TRBJ1-1; v_gene: TRBV27; abundance: NA; d_gene: TRBD1; CDR3nt: TGTGCCAGCAGTTTAACCGGGACAGGAAATGAAGCTTTCTTT; CDR3aa: CASSLTGTGNEAFF
j_gene: TRBJ2-7; v_gene: TRBV6-5; abundance: NA; d_gene: TRBD2; CDR3nt: TGTGCCAGCAGTTTTTCGCGGGGGGGGATCTACGAGCAGTACTTC; CDR3aa: CASSFSRGGIYEQYF
j_gene: TRBJ2-5; v_gene: TRBV15; abundance: NA; d_gene: NA; CDR3nt: TGTGCCACCAGCAGATACAGGGAGAGTTGGGAGACCCAGTACTTC; CDR3aa: CATSRYRESWETQYF
j_gene: TRBJ2-7; v_gene: TRBV5-1; abundance: few; d_gene: TRBD2; CDR3nt: TGCGCCAGCAGCCAGCGGGGGGGACCCTACGAGCAGTACTTC; CDR3aa: CASSQRGGPYEQYF
j_gene: TRBJ1-5; v_gene: TRBV12-3/TRBV12-4; abundance: NA; d_gene: NA; CDR3nt: TGTGCCAGCAGTGTCCAGAGGTCTCAGCCCCAGCATTTT; CDR3aa: CASSVQRSQPQHF
j_gene: TRBJ1-1; v_gene: TRBV12-3/TRBV12-4; abundance: NA; d_gene: NA; CDR3nt: TGTGCCAGCAGTTTAGTCGCCGGTGAAGCTTTCTTT; CDR3aa: CASSLVAGEAFF
j_gene: TRBJ1-2; v_gene: TRBV7-9; abundance: NA; d_gene: TRBD1; CDR3nt: TGTGCCAGCAGCAGCGACAGGGGGCGAGGCTACACCTTC; CDR3aa: CASSSDRGRGYTF
j_gene: TRBJ1-2; v_gene: TRBV15; abundance: NA; d_gene: NA; CDR3nt: TGTGCCACCAGCAGATACCCTAGCGGCTACACCTTC; CDR3aa: CATSRYPSGYTF
j_gene: TRBJ1-1; v_gene: TRBV4-2; abundance: NA; d_gene: TRBD1; CDR3nt: TGTGCCAGCGGAGAGACAGGGGGTAACACTGAAGCTTTCTTT; CDR3aa: CASGETGGNTEAFF
j_gene: TRBJ1-1; v_gene: TRBV10-1; abundance: NA; d_gene: TRBD1; CDR3nt: TGCGCCAGCAGTGCAGAACGGGACAGGGGACGATCATTGGGCGCTTTCTTT; CDR3aa: CASSAERDRGRSLGAFF
j_gene: TRBJ2-3; v_gene: TRBV25-1; abundance: NA; d_gene: TRBD1; CDR3nt: TGTGCCAGCAGTGAAGGGACAGGGGGCATGACAGATACGCAGTATTTT; CDR3aa: CASSEGTGGMTDTQYF
j_gene: TRBJ2-5; v_gene: TRBV30; abundance: NA; d_gene: NA; CDR3nt: TGTGCCTGGAGTGTCCTACCCCAAGAGACCCAGTACTTC; CDR3aa: CAWSVLPQETQYF
j_gene: TRBJ2-7; v_gene: TRBV2; abundance: NA; d_gene: NA; CDR3nt: TGTGCCAGCAGTGGCCAGTACGAGCAGTACTTC; CDR3aa: CASSGQYEQYF
j_gene: TRBJ1-2; v_gene: TRBV4-1; abundance: NA; d_gene: TRBD1; CDR3nt: TGCGCCAGCAGCCAAGCGAAGGGGGCAAGTTATGGCTACACCTTC; CDR3aa: CASSQAKGASYGYTF
j_gene: TRBJ2-2; v_gene: TRBV21-1; abundance: NA; d_gene: NA; CDR3nt: TGTGCCAGCAGCAATCCCGACAGGGGGTTATGGACCGGGGAGCTGTTTTTT; CDR3aa: CASSNPDRGLWTGELFF
j_gene: TRBJ2-7; v_gene: TRBV27; abundance: NA; d_gene: TRBD2; CDR3nt: TGTGCCAGCAGTTTAGCGGGGGGAGCCTACGAGCAGTACTTC; CDR3aa: CASSLAGGAYEQYF
j_gene: TRBJ2-7; v_gene: TRBV28; abundance: NA; d_gene: NA; CDR3nt: TGTGCCGTCGACAGCTCCTACGAGCAGTACTTC; CDR3aa: CAVDSSYEQYF
j_gene: TRBJ1-1; v_gene: TRBV10-3; abundance: NA; d_gene: TRBD1; CDR3nt: TGTGCCATCAGTGAAGGACAGGGGGTAGGTGGTACTGAAGCTTTCTTT; CDR3aa: CAISEGQGVGGTEAFF
j_gene: TRBJ1-6; v_gene: TRBV19; abundance: NA; d_gene: TRBD1; CDR3nt: TGTGCCAGTAGTATGGATCTGGGACAGCAGAATTCACCCCTCCACTTT; CDR3aa: CASSMDLGQQNSPLHF
j_gene: TRBJ1-1; v_gene: TRBV5-1; abundance: NA; d_gene: NA; CDR3nt: TGCGCCAGCAGCTCCAGGGTGAACACTGAAGCTTTCTTT; CDR3aa: CASSSRVNTEAFF
j_gene: TRBJ2-3; v_gene: TRBV6-5; abundance: NA; d_gene: TRBD2; CDR3nt: TGTGCCAGCAGGACGGGGGGGAGCACAGATACGCAGTATTTT; CDR3aa: CASRTGGSTDTQYF
j_gene: TRBJ2-7; v_gene: TRBV19; abundance: once; d_gene: TRBD2; CDR3nt: TGTGCCAGTAGTATAGAAGGCGGGGGGGCCTTCTACGAGCAGTACTTC; CDR3aa: CASSIEGGGAFYEQYF
j_gene: TRBJ1-6; v_gene: TRBV27; abundance: NA; d_gene: NA; CDR3nt: TGTGCCAGCAGGGTTCAGGTTTATTCACCCCTCCACTTT; CDR3aa: CASRVQVYSPLHF
j_gene: TRBJ2-7; v_gene: TRBV18; abundance: NA; d_gene: NA; CDR3nt: TGTGCCAGCTCACCACAACCCGCAGGGCTCGGGGAGCAGTACTTC; CDR3aa: CASSPQPAGLGEQYF
j_gene: TRBJ2-1; v_gene: TRBV28; abundance: NA; d_gene: TRBD2; CDR3nt: TGTGCCAGCAGTCCCCGCGGAGCGGGGGGGCGGAATGAGCAGTTCTTC; CDR3aa: CASSPRGAGGRNEQFF
j_gene: TRBJ1-6; v_gene: TRBV27; abundance: NA; d_gene: NA; CDR3nt: TGTGCCAGCAGTTCTGGGGCAGGGTGGCACTTT; CDR3aa: CASSSGAGWHF
j_gene: TRBJ1-5; v_gene: TRBV6-5; abundance: many; d_gene: TRBD1; CDR3nt: TGTGCCAGCAGTTACTCGACAGGGTGGAATCAGCCCCAGCATTTT; CDR3aa: CASSYSTGWNQPQHF
j_gene: TRBJ1-5; v_gene: TRBV5-6; abundance: NA; d_gene: NA; CDR3nt: TGTGCCAGCAGCAGGGGCCCGCCGCGCGGTCAGCCCCAGCATTTT; CDR3aa: CASSRGPPRGQPQHF